These 19 T cell receptor beta chains share one sample of origin, sequenced in a study of quantifying T cell responses using KT2 cells. Overall study: Reverse transcription used primers in the TCR alpha and beta constant regions.

An oligo carrying a UMI was ligated to the cDNA 3' end. An equimolar mix of RC1.1 and RC1.2 primed the beta chain across TRBC1 and TRBC2. TCRdb used MiXCR to reprocess the UMI-ligation and nested PCR reads, holding one entry per CDR3 protein. The data show tens of thousands of distinct CDR3 sequences, around a tenth seen once. Sequencing was done on a sample of PBMCs spiked with cells of the T cell clone KT2. The receptors shown here come from a human donor.

V and J are TRBV6-2 or TRBV6-3 and TRBJ1-5; D remains unclear. Deletions cut 6 bases from V and 2 bases from J, with 14 bases between. The CDR3 spans 15 residues. Per germline, CDR1 MNHEY and CDR2 SVGEGT. The chain's CDR3 is CASSFEGGGNQPQHF. Here the CDR3 DNA reads TGTGCCAGCAGCTTCGAGGGCGGCGGCAATCAGCCCCAGCATTTT.

There are many counts of this clonotype. This chain connects TRBV6-2 or TRBV6-3 to TRBJ2-7; maybe TRBD2 (6 bases). This CDR3 contains 14 residues. V was cut by 1 base and J by 2 bases, with 9 bases left in between. Per the germline V gene, CDR1 is MNHEY and CDR2 is SVGEGT. The CDR3 DNA is TGTGCCAGCAGTTACTGGGGGGAACCCTACGAGCAGTACTTC. It is translated as CASSYWGEPYEQYF.

This clonotype was seen at least ten times. The chain employs TRBV6-4 and TRBJ2-1, with 11 bases identical to TRBD2. Germline-derived CDR1 and CDR2 are MRHNA and SNTAGT. V lost 4 bases to trimming and J lost 4 bases; unmatched junction nucleotides: 3. The CDR3 sequence is 15 residues long. DNA for the CDR3: TGTGCCAGCAGTGCCGGGACTAGCGGATACAATGAGCAGTTCTTC. This translates into CASSAGTSGYNEQFF.

J is TRBJ2-5 and V is TRBV12-3 or TRBV12-4, with 7 bases lining up with TRBD2. TRBJ2-1 matches the DNA end more closely, so the J call is doubtful. CDR3 size: 13 residues. CDR3: CASSSRGEETQFF. The CDR3 DNA reads TGTGCCAGCAGTTCACGGGGGGAAGAGACCCAGTTCTTC.

The chain links TRBV11-3 to TRBJ1-1; the match to TRBD1 covers 7 bases. This CDR3 contains 15 residues. Losses at the gene ends were 4 bases for V and 4 bases for J; bases not matched to a gene: 9. Germline CDR1 SGHNT, CDR2 YENEEA. The CDR3 loop is CASSSPIRGVTEAFF. In nucleotides, the CDR3 is TGTGCCAGCAGCTCCCCGATCAGGGGGGTCACTGAAGCTTTCTTT. The full variable domain, completed using reference TRBV11-3 and TRBJ1-1, is EAGVVQSPRYKIIEKKQPVAFWCNPISGHNTLYWYLQNLGQGPELLIRYENEEAVDDSQLPKDRFSAERLKGVDSTLKIQPAELGDSAVYLCASSSPIRGVTEAFFGQGTRLTVV.

In this sample, this clonotype turned up a few times. J is TRBJ2-5 and V is TRBV13; TRBD1 is a possible D gene (5 bases). Trimming cost V 5 bases and J 1 base, with 14 bases left between them. Germline lookup yields CDR1 PRHDT and CDR2 FYEKMQ (reference sequence). The CDR3 loop spans 15 amino acids. CDR3 sequence: CASSPKGVGQETQYF. CDR3 coding DNA: TGTGCCAGCAGCCCGAAAGGGGTGGGCCAAGAGACCCAGTACTTC.

This clonotype was detected only a few times. This chain joins TRBV14 and TRBJ2-1; D is possibly TRBD1 (6 bases). The CDR3 loop spans 14 amino acids. Trimming shortened V by 0 bases and J by 6 bases, and 9 bases separated the two germline ends. The germline V gene encodes CDR1 SGHDN and CDR2 FVKESK. CDR3: CASSQDRGINEQFF. The CDR3 nucleotides read TGTGCCAGCAGCCAAGATAGGGGGATCAATGAGCAGTTCTTC.

The V and J genes are TRBV5-4 and TRBJ2-3; 9 bases line up with TRBD1. This CDR3 region has 14 residues. From germline, CDR1 is SGHNT and CDR2 YYREEE (reference sequence). V was clipped by 4 bases and J by 6 bases; unmatched bases: 6. The CDR3 loop reads CASSDPGQGDTQYF. In nucleotides, the CDR3 is TGTGCCAGCAGCGACCCGGGACAGGGTGATACGCAGTATTTT.

This clonotype was detected a few times. This chain links TRBV19 with TRBJ1-5; 7 bases line up with TRBD1. The germline V gene encodes CDR1 LNHDA and CDR2 SQIVND (reference sequence). V was pared by 6 bases and J by 0 bases, with 8 bases of the junction left unmatched. CDR3 length: 16 residues. CDR3 coding DNA: TGTGCCAGTAGCCGGGACAGAGAATATAGCAATCAGCCCCAGCATTTT. Amino acids: CASSRDREYSNQPQHF.

In this sample, this clonotype turned up a few times. The J gene is TRBJ2-7, the V gene TRBV7-2; the match to TRBD1 covers 7 bases. Germline CDR1 SGHTA, CDR2 FQGNSA. J was trimmed by 0 bases and V by 4 bases; bases with no gene match: 6. The CDR3 is made up of 15 amino acids. The CDR3 DNA reads TGTGCCAGCAGCTCACAGGGGAGTCACTCCTACGAGCAGTACTTC. Protein sequence: CASSSQGSHSYEQYF.

The V and J genes are TRBV5-1 and TRBJ2-7; TRBD1 matches 9 bases. Trimming removed 3 bases from V and 5 bases from J; junction bases left unmatched: 9. The germline gives CDR1 SGHRS, CDR2 YFSETQ. This CDR3 contains 15 residues. CDR3 in amino acids: CASSWGDRDGDEQYF. Here the CDR3 DNA reads TGCGCCAGCAGCTGGGGGGACAGGGATGGCGACGAGCAGTACTTC.

There are a few counts of this clonotype. The rearrangement links TRBV24-1 to TRBJ2-1; 13 nucleotides agree with TRBD2. V lost 3 bases and J lost 7; bases outside the gene matches: 5. CDR1 and CDR2 (germline): KGHDR, SFDVKD. CDR3 length: 16 amino acids. The CDR3 sequence: CATSDTGLAGTNEQFF. The CDR3 bases are TGTGCCACCAGTGATACGGGACTAGCGGGAACAAATGAGCAGTTCTTC.

The V call is TRBV6-5, the J call TRBJ2-5, with D possibly being TRBD1 or TRBD2 (6 bases each). This CDR3 comprises 13 residues. Germline CDR1 reads MNHEY; CDR2 reads SVGAGI. Trimming cost V 5 bases and J 4 bases, with 11 bases left between them. The CDR3 loop is CASSGGRIETQYF. CDR3 coding DNA: TGTGCCAGCAGTGGGGGGCGGATAGAGACCCAGTACTTC.

This clonotype was picked up a small number of times. This chain connects TRBV30 to TRBJ2-5; TRBD1 is a possible D gene (6 bases). The length of the CDR3 is 14 residues. V was cut by 0 bases and J by 6 bases, with 14 bases left in between. Germline lookup yields CDR1 GTSNPN and CDR2 SVGIG (reference sequence). CDR3 protein: CAWSVRNREKTQYF. The CDR3 DNA sequence: TGTGCCTGGAGTGTACGCAACAGGGAAAAGACCCAGTACTTC.

This clonotype was seen a handful of times. The chain combines TRBV2 with TRBJ1-3; D might be TRBD1 (5 bases). This CDR3 has 15 residues. Germline CDR1 is SNHLY and CDR2 is FYNNEI. V lost 6 bases to trimming and J lost 0 bases, with 12 bases between them. CDR3 amino acids: CASRDDSASGNTIYF. The CDR3 nucleotides read TGTGCCAGCAGAGACGACAGTGCCTCTGGAAACACCATATATTTT.

The chain combines TRBV10-3 with TRBJ2-3, with 9 bases that match TRBD2. Germline V gene sequence: CDR1 ENHRY, CDR2 SYGVKD. V lost 6 bases and J lost 2; bases outside the gene matches: 18. The CDR3 is made up of 19 amino acids. The CDR3 DNA sequence: TGTGCCATCAGAGAGACTAGCGGATTAAAAATTACCAACACAGATACGCAGTATTTT. Translation: CAIRETSGLKITNTDTQYF.

This clonotype occurred many times. The CDR3 region has the DNA TGTGCCAGCAGTGACGCGGGGGTCCAAGAGACCCAGTACTTC. This codes for CASSDAGVQETQYF. This sequence joins TRBV2 and TRBJ2-5; TRBD2 matches at 7 bases. The trim removed 3 bases at V and 1 base at J, leaving 2 bases unmatched. This CDR3 region has 14 residues. Germline CDR1 and CDR2: SNHLY and FYNNEI.

The genes are TRBV28 and TRBJ2-4; either TRBD1 or TRBD2 may fit D (6 bases each). The CDR3 runs to 15 residues. V lost 6 bases and J 3 bases, leaving 15 bases between the germline ends. Per germline, CDR1 MDHEN and CDR2 SYDVKM. The CDR3 loop reads CASRSPGAGKNIQYF. The CDR3 DNA reads TGTGCCAGCAGGTCTCCGGGGGCCGGCAAAAACATTCAGTACTTC.

This clonotype was seen more than once but under ten times. The V and J genes are TRBV20-1 and TRBJ2-3; perhaps D is TRBD1 or TRBD2 (5 bases each). The germline CDR1 and CDR2 sequences are DFQATT and SNEGSKA (reference sequence). Trimming took 5 bases from V and 0 from J, leaving 12 bases between them. CDR3 size: 14 residues. The CDR3 DNA reads as TGCAGTGCTCCCCGGGACCCAAGCACAGATACGCAGTATTTT. Amino acid sequence: CSAPRDPSTDTQYF.